This entry features one T cell receptor beta chain sequence. Antigen unknown. The sample is drawn from a study of cytomegalovirus exposure and HLA in healthy donors. Overall study findings and caveats: A highly shared variant cluster was judged a likely technical artifact. Per a prior analysis, the majority of TCR beta V segments were productive roughly 90% or roughly 30% of the time.

A multiplex PCR was run with 60 Vbeta primers and 13 Jbeta primers. In the authors' workflow: Approximately 9.9 million of about 88 million unique TCR beta chains were shared, per a later count. Data came from immunoSEQ multiplex PCR; TCRdb stores just in-frame clones and leaves some out. V and J calls and clone size are copied from that table; D and trimming were computed from the DNA. The data contain 150,000 to 200,000 clones, over 60% of them seen just once; the ten biggest clones take up 6.3%. CDR1 is LNHDA and CDR2 is SQIVND in the germline V gene (reference sequence). The CDR3 spans 14 residues. V lost 6 bases and J lost 5, with 16 bases in between.

The sequence was collected from a man aged 40-49 years in good health and CMV-seropositive. The rearrangement links TRBV19 to TRBJ1-1, with TRBD1 as a possible D gene (6 bases). The sample taken for sequencing was PBMCs. CDR3 bases: TGTGCCAGTAGACCTGGGCCCCAGGGGACTGAAGCTTTCTTT. Residues: CASRPGPQGTEAFF.